This T cell receptor (beta chain) was identified during a study of CD8+ T cells in alopecia areata. Sequencing templates came from extracted RNA that was reverse transcribed into cDNA. Clones were sequenced by immunoSEQ multiplex PCR, and TCRdb holds only the in-frame ones, with some missing. The sample holds around 300,000 clones, roughly 60% seen once. With 2 bases clipped from V and 4 bases from J, the junction kept 5 bases outside the gene matches. The length of the CDR3 is 14 residues. Germline V gene sequence: CDR1 GTSNPN, CDR2 SVGIG (reference sequence). Regarding treatment: oral pan-JAK inhibitor, 5-10 mg twice daily.

This sequence was found in a human donor with alopecia areata. This chain connects TRBV30 to TRBJ2-1; 7 bases are shared with TRBD1. The sample was CD4+ T cells sorted from blood, taken between weeks 51 and 54, from a patient treated with tofacitinib. DNA of the CDR3: TGTGCCTGGAGTTATTGGGACAGTTACAATGAGCAGTTCTTC. Its protein is CAWSYWDSYNEQFF.